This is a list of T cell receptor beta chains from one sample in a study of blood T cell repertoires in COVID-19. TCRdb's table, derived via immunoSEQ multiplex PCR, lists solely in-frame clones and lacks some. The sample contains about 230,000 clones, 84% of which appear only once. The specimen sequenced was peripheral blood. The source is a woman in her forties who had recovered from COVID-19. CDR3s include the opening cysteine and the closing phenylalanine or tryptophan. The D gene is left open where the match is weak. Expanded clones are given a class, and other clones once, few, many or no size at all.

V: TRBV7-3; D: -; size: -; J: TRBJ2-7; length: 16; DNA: TGTGCCAGCAGCTTAACGTCGGGGGGCCGTACCTACGAGCAGTACTTC; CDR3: CASSLTSGGRTYEQYF
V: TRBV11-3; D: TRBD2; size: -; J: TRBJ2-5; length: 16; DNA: TGTGCCAGCAGCTCCCGAGGCAGCGGGGGGGCTGAGACCCAGTACTTC; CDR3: CASSSRGSGGAETQYF
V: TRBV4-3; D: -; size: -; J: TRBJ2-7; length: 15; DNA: TGCGCCAGCAGCCTAGGCAGAGGTTTCCCATCCGAGCAGTACTTC; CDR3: CASSLGRGFPSEQYF
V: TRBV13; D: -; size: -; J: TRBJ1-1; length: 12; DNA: TGTGCCAGCAGCTTAGTTAGTAAGGAAGCTTTCTTT; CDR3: CASSLVSKEAFF
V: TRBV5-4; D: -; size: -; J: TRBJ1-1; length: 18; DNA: TGTGCCAGCAGCCGGTACTTAAGGCCTAAGACAGAGCCACCTGCGTCTTTCTTT; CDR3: CASSRYLRPKTEPPASFF
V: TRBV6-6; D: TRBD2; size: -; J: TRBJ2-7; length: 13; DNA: TGTGCCAGCGCCCGGGGAGGGGTCTACGAGCAGTACTTC; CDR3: CASARGGVYEQYF
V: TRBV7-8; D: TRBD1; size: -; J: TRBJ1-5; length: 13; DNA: TGTGCCAGCAGCTGGGACAGGGTACAGCCCCAGCATTTT; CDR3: CASSWDRVQPQHF
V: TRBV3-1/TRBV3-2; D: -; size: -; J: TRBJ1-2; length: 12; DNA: TGTGCCAGCAGCCAAGATTTTAATGGCTACACCTTC; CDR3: CASSQDFNGYTF
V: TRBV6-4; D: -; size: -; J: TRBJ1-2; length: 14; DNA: TGTGCCAGCAGTGCTCTATACTCCGACTATGGCTACACCTTC; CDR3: CASSALYSDYGYTF
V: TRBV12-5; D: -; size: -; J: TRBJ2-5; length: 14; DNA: TGTGCTAGTGGCCGGCGGACAGACCAAGAGACCCAGTACTTC; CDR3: CASGRRTDQETQYF
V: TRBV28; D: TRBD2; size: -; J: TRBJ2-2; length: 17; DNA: TGTGCCAGCAGTACAGGGACTAGCGGGGGACGGGCCGGGGAGCTGTTTTTT; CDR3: CASSTGTSGGRAGELFF
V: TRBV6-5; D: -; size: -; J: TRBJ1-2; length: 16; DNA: TGTGCCAGCAGTTCGACAGTTGTAGGGTCTAACTATGGCTACACCTTC; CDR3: CASSSTVVGSNYGYTF
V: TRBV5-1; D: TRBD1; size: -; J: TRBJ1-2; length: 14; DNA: TGCGCCAGCAGCCCCGGACAGGGGGAGAGTGGCTACACCTTC; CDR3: CASSPGQGESGYTF
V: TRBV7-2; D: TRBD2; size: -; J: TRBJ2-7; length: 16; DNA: TGTGCCAGCAGCTTAGCGCTACTAGCGGGCACTTACGAGCAGTACTTC; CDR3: CASSLALLAGTYEQYF
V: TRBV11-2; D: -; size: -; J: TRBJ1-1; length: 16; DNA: TGTGCCAGCAGCTTGTGGGGGGGCGCAGGGAACACTGAAGCTTTCTTT; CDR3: CASSLWGGAGNTEAFF
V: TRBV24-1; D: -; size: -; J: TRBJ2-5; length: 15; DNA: TGTGCCACCAGTGCGTCAGGGCCAACTGGGGAGACCCAGTACTTC; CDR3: CATSASGPTGETQYF
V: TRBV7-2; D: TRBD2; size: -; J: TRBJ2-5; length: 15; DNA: TGTGCCAGCAGCCCCCGCCAGCGGGGACAAGAGACCCAGTACTTC; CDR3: CASSPRQRGQETQYF
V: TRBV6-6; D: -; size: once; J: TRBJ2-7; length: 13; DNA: TGTGCCAGAAAAGGGGAAATTGTGTACGAGCAGTACTTC; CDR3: CARKGEIVYEQYF